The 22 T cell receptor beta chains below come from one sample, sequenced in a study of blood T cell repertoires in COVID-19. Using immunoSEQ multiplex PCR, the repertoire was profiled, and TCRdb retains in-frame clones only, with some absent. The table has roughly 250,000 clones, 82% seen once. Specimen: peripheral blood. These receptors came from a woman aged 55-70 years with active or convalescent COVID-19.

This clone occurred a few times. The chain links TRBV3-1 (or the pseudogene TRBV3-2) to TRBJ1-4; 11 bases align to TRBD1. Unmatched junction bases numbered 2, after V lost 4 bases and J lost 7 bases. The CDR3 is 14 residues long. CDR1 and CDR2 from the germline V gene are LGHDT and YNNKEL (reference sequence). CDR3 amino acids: CASSRTGGSEKLFF. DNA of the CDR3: TGTGCCAGCAGCCGGACAGGGGGCAGTGAAAAACTGTTTTTT.

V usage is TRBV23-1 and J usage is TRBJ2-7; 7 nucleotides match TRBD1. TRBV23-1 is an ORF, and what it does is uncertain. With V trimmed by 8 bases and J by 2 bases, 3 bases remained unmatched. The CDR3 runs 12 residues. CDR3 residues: CASGQAAYEQYF. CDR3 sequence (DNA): TGCGCCAGCGGACAGGCAGCCTACGAGCAGTACTTC.

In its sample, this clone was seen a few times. CDR3 sequence (DNA): TGTGCCAGCAGCTCTAGCGGGGGCTACGAGCAGTACTTC. Its protein product is CASSSSGGYEQYF. The genes are TRBV9 and TRBJ2-7; 10 bases agree with TRBD2. The V and J ends lost 4 bases and 3 bases, in that order; junction bases with no gene match: 1. CDR1 and CDR2 (germline): SGDLS, YYNGEE. The CDR3 has 13 amino acids.

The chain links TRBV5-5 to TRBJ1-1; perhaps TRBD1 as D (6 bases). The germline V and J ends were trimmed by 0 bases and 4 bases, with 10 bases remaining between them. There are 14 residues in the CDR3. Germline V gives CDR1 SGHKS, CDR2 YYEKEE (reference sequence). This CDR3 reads CASSLAWTATEAFF. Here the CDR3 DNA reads TGTGCCAGCAGCTTGGCCTGGACAGCCACTGAAGCTTTCTTT. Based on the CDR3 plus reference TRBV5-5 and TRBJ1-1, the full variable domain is DAGVTQSPTHLIKTRGQQVTLRCSPISGHKSVSWYQQVLGQGPQFIFQYYEKEERGRGNFPDRFSARQFPNYSSELNVNALLLGDSALYLCASSLAWTATEAFFGQGTRLTVV.

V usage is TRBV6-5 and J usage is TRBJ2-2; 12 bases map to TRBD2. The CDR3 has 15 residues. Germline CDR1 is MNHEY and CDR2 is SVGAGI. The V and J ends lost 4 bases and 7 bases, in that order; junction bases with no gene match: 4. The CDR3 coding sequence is TGTGCCAGCAGTTTTACTAGCGGGGGGATCGGGGAGCTGTTTTTT. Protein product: CASSFTSGGIGELFF.

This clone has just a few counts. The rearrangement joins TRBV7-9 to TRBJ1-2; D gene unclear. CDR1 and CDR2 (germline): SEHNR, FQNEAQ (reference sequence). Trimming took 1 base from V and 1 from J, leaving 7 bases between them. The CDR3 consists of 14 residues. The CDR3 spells CASSLGPGNYGYTF. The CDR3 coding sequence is TGTGCCAGCAGCTTAGGTCCGGGTAACTATGGCTACACCTTC.

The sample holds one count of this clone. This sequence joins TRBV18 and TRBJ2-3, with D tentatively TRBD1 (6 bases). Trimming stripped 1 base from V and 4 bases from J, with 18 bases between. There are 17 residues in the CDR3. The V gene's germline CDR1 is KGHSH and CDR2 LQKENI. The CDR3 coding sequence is TGTGCCAGCTCACCACGGCAGGGGAGAATGGGAGCAGATACGCAGTATTTT. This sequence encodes CASSPRQGRMGADTQYF.

This CDR3 reads CASSRGASNEKLFF. In DNA form, the CDR3 reads TGTGCCAGCAGCCGGGGGGCATCTAATGAAAAACTGTTTTTT. The V gene is TRBV5-4, the J gene TRBJ1-4; weak D call: TRBD1 (6 bases). V was pared by 4 bases and J by 3 bases, with 10 bases between. CDR1 and CDR2 from the germline V gene are SGHNT and YYREEE (reference sequence). The CDR3 is 14 residues long.

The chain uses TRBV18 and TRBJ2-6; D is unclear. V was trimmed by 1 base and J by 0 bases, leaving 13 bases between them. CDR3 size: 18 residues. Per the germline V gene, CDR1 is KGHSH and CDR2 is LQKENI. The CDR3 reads CASSPRSRSSSGANVLTF. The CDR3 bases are TGTGCCAGCTCACCACGTTCGAGGTCTAGCTCTGGGGCCAACGTCCTGACTTTC.

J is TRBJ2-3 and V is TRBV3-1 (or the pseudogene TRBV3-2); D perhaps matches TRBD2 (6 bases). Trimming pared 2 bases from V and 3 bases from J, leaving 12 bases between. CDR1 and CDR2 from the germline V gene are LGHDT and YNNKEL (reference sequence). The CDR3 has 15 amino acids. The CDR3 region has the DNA TGTGCCAGCAGCCAACAAGGACTACCGACAGATACGCAGTATTTT. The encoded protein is CASSQQGLPTDTQYF.

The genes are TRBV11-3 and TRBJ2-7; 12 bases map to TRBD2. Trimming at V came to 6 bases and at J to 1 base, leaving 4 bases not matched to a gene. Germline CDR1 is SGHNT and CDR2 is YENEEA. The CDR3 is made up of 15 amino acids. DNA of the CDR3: TGTGCCAGCAGTCCCGGACTAGCGGGATCCTACGAGCAGTACTTC. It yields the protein CASSPGLAGSYEQYF.

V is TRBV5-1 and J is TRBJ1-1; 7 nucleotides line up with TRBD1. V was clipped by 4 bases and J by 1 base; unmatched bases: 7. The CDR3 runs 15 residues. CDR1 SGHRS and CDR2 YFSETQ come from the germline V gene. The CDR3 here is CASSPRQGENTEAFF. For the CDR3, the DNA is TGCGCCAGCAGCCCGCGACAGGGCGAGAACACTGAAGCTTTCTTT.

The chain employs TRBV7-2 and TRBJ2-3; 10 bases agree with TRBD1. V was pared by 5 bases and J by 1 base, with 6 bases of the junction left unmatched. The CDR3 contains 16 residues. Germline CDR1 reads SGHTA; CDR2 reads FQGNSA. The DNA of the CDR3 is TGTGCCAGCAGCCCACCCGGGACAGGGGGCACAGATACGCAGTATTTT. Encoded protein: CASSPPGTGGTDTQYF.

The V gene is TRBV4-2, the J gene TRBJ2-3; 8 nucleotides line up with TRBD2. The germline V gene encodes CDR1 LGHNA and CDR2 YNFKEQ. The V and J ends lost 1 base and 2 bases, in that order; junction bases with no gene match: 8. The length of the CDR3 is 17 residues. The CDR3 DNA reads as TGTGCCAGCAGCCAAGGGTTAGCGGGGACCTCCACAGATACGCAGTATTTT. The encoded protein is CASSQGLAGTSTDTQYF.

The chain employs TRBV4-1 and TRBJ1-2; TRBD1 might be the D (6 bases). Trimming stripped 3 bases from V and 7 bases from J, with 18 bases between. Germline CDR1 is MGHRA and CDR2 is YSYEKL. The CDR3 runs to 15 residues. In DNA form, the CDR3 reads TGCGCCAGCAGCCACCGTTCAGGGGCCCCAGGTGGCTACACCTTC. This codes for CASSHRSGAPGGYTF.

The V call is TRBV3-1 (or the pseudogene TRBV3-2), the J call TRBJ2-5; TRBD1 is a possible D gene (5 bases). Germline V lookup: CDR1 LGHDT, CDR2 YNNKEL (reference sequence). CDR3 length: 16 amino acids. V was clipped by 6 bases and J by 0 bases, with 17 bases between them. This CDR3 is CASSPMGAGNQETQYF. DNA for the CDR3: TGTGCCAGCAGTCCTATGGGTGCAGGGAACCAAGAGACCCAGTACTTC.

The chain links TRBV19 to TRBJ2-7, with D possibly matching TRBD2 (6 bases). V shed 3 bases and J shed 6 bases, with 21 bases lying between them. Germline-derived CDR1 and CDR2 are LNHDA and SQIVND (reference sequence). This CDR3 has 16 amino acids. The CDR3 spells CASSMRPGRDGGEQYF. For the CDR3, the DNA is TGTGCCAGTAGTATGAGGCCAGGGCGGGACGGTGGCGAGCAGTACTTC.

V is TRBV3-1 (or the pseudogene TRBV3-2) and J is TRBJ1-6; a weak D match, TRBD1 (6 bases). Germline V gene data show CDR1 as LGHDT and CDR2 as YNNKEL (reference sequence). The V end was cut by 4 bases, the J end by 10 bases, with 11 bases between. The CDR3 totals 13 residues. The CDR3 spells CASSRTVRSPLHF. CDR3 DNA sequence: TGTGCCAGCAGCCGGACAGTGCGGTCACCCCTCCACTTT.

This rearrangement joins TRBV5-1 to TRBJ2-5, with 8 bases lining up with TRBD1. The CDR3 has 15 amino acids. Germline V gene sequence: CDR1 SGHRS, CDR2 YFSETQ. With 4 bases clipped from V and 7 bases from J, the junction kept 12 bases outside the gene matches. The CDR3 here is CASSARQGPAWTQYF. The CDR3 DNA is TGCGCCAGCAGCGCCCGACAGGGGCCCGCCTGGACCCAGTACTTC.

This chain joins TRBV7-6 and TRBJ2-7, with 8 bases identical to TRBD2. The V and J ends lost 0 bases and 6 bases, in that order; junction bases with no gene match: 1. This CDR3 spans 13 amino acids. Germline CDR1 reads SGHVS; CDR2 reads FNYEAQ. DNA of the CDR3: TGTGCCAGCAGCTTAGCTGGGACTAGCGAGCAGTACTTC. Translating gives CASSLAGTSEQYF.

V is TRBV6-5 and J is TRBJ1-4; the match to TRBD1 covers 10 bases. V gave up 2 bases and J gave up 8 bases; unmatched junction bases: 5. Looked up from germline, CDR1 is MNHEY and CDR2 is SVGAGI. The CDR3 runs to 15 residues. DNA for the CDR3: TGTGCCAGCAGTTACCGGGACAGGGGTTCGGAAAAACTGTTTTTT. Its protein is CASSYRDRGSEKLFF.

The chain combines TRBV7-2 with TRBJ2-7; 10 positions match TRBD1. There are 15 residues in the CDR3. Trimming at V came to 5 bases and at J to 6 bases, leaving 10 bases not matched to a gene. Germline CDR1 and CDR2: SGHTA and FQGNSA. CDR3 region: CASSQAGTGASEQYF. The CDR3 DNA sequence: TGTGCCAGCAGCCAAGCCGGGACAGGGGCGTCCGAGCAGTACTTC.